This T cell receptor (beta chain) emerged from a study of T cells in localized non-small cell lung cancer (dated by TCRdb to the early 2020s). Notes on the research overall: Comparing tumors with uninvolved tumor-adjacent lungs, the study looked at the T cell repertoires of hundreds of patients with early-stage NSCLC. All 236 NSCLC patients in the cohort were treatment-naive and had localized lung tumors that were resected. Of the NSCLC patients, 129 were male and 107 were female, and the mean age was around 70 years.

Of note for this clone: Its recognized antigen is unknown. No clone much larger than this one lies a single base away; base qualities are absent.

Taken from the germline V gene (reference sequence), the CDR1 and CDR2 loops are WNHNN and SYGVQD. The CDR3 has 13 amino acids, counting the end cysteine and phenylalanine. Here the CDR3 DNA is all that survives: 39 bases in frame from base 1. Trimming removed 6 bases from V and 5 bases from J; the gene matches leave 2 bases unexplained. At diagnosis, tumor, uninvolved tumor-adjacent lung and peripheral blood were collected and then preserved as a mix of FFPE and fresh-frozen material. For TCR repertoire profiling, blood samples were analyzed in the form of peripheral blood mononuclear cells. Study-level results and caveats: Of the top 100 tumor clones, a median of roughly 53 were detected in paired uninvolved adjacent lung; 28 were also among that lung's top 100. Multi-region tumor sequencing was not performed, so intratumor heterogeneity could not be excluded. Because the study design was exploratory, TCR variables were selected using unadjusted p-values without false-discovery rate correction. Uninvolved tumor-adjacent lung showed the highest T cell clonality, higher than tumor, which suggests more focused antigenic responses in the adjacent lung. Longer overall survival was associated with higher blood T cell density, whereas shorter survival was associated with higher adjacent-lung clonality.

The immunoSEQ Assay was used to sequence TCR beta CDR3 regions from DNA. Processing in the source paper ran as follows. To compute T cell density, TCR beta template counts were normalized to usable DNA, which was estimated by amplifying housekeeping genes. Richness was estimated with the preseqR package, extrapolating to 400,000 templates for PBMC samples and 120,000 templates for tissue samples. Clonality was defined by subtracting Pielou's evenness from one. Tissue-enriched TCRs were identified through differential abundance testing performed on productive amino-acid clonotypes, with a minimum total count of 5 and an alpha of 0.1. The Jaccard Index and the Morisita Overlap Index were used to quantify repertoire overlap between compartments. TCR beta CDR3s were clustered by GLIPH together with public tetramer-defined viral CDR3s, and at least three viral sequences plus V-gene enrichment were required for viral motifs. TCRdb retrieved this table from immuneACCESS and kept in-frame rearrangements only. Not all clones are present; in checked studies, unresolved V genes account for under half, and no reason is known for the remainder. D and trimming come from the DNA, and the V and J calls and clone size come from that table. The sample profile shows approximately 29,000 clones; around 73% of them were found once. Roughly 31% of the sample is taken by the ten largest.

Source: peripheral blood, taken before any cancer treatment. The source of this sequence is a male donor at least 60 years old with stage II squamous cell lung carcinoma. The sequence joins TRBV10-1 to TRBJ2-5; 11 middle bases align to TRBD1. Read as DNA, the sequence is TGCGCCAGCAGAGGGACAGGGGGGGAGACCCAGTACTTC. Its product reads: CASRGTGGETQYF.